This passage covers 26 T cell receptor beta chains from one sample sequenced in a study of naive and memory T cell subsets. The beta constant-region primer was an equimolar mix of two oligonucleotides covering TRBC1 and TRBC2. TCRdb itself ran the UMI-ligation and nested PCR reads through MiXCR, one entry per CDR3 protein. The data hold 100,000 or so distinct CDR3 sequences, with about 7% observed a single time. The sample taken for sequencing was central memory CD4+ T cells from blood. The receptors were gathered from a human donor in good health.

The rearrangement uses TRBV7-8 and TRBJ2-3; D is uncertain. The V end lost 2 bases, the J end lost 3 bases, and 18 bases lay between the germline ends. Germline assignment: CDR1 SGHVS and CDR2 FQNEAQ. CDR3 length: 17 residues. The CDR3 protein is CASSLQSGRGLTDTQYF. CDR3 nucleotide sequence: TGTGCCAGCAGCTTACAATCCGGGCGCGGTTTAACAGATACGCAGTATTTT.

This clonotype has at least ten counts. This chain links TRBV20-1 with TRBJ1-1; TRBD1 is a possible D gene (6 bases). V lost 5 bases and J 1 base, leaving 8 bases between the germline ends. This CDR3 comprises 12 residues. CDR1 and CDR2 from the germline V gene are DFQATT and SNEGSKA (reference sequence). CDR3: CSAQDRNTEAFF. CDR3 nucleotide sequence: TGCAGTGCTCAGGACAGGAACACTGAAGCTTTCTTT.

This chain links TRBV5-4 with TRBJ2-2; the D call may be TRBD1 or TRBD2 (6 bases each). This CDR3 has 16 amino acids. Germline CDR1 reads SGHNT; CDR2 reads YYREEE (reference sequence). With 5 bases removed from V and 0 bases from J, the gap between germline ends came to 14 bases. The CDR3 DNA is TGTGCCAGCAGTATAGGGGGAGGAACGAACACCGGGGAGCTGTTTTTT. As protein: CASSIGGGTNTGELFF.

This clonotype was observed at least ten times. The V gene is TRBV29-1, the J gene TRBJ2-1, with 12 positions matching TRBD2. The germline gives CDR1 SQVTM, CDR2 ANQGSEA. Trimming removed 3 bases from V and 4 bases from J; junction bases left unmatched: 1. The CDR3 loop spans 14 amino acids. CDR3 nucleotide sequence: TGCAGCGTTGAGACTAGCGGGGGTTACAATGAGCAGTTCTTC. Protein sequence: CSVETSGGYNEQFF.

This clonotype showed up just a few times. The chain is built from TRBV28 and TRBJ2-5; 7 bases map to TRBD1. Germline V lookup: CDR1 MDHEN, CDR2 SYDVKM. With 2 bases clipped from V and 2 bases from J, the junction kept 5 bases outside the gene matches. CDR3 length: 15 residues. CDR3 in amino acids: CASSLPGTAQETQYF. CDR3 nucleotide sequence: TGTGCCAGCAGTTTACCCGGGACAGCACAAGAGACCCAGTACTTC.

This clonotype was observed at least ten times. The chain has TRBV4-3 and TRBJ1-3; maybe TRBD1 (6 bases). Germline assignment: CDR1 LGHNA and CDR2 YSLEER. There are 18 residues in the CDR3. Trimming stripped 0 bases from V and 0 bases from J, with 15 bases between. CDR3 amino acids: CASSQEAKGQISGNTIYF. CDR3 coding DNA: TGCGCCAGCAGCCAAGAAGCAAAAGGACAGATCTCTGGAAACACCATATATTTT.

The chain uses TRBV7-8 and TRBJ2-6; D could derive from TRBD1 or TRBD2 (5 bases each). This CDR3 comprises 16 residues. V was trimmed by 3 bases and J by 1 base, leaving 10 bases between them. CDR1 is SGHVS and CDR2 is FQNEAQ in the germline V gene. The CDR3 loop is CASSLGVRSGANVLTF. CDR3 DNA sequence: TGTGCCAGCAGCTTGGGGGTGAGGTCTGGGGCCAACGTCCTGACTTTC.

This clonotype has at least ten counts. The chain uses TRBV7-2 and TRBJ2-7, with D perhaps matching TRBD1 (5 bases). Germline V gives CDR1 SGHTA, CDR2 FQGNSA. The CDR3 loop spans 15 amino acids. V shed 5 bases and J shed 1 base, with 15 bases lying between them. CDR3 residues: CASSVNQGSSYEQYF. The CDR3 nucleotides read TGTGCCAGCAGCGTAAATCAGGGTTCTTCCTACGAGCAGTACTTC.

This clonotype showed up just a few times. This rearrangement joins TRBV19 to TRBJ1-5; D might be TRBD1 (5 bases). Between the trimmed V and J ends, which lost 8 bases and 0 bases, there was a span of 14 bases. Per the germline V gene, CDR1 is LNHDA and CDR2 is SQIVND (reference sequence). The CDR3 is 15 residues long. The CDR3 spells CASGLGGYSNQPQHF. The CDR3 DNA sequence: TGTGCCAGTGGTCTGGGGGGTTATAGCAATCAGCCCCAGCATTTT.

This clonotype was found many times. The chain has TRBV6-5 and TRBJ1-1; 7 bases match TRBD1. The CDR3 totals 15 residues. Germline CDR1 and CDR2: MNHEY and SVGAGI. The junction had 6 bases not matched to a gene; V was cut back by 5 bases and J by 0 bases. CDR3 sequence (DNA): TGTGCCAGCAGTCAGGGACAGTTACTGAACACTGAAGCTTTCTTT. Translated, it gives CASSQGQLLNTEAFF.

At least ten counts were recorded for this clonotype. V and J are TRBV12-3 or TRBV12-4 and TRBJ1-4; D gene unclear. This CDR3 is 19 amino acids long. The V and J ends lost 6 bases and 0 bases respectively, with 23 bases between them. The CDR3 sequence: CASSPRHGRGAATNEKLFF. The CDR3 nucleotides read TGTGCCAGCAGCCCCCGCCACGGACGGGGAGCTGCAACTAATGAAAAACTGTTTTTT.

This sequence joins TRBV27 and TRBJ2-1; 12 nucleotides line up with TRBD2. The CDR3 spans 19 residues. The V gene's germline CDR1 is MNHEY and CDR2 SMNVEV (reference sequence). After removal of 5 bases from V and 1 base from J, the junction contained 12 bases not matched to a gene. This chain's CDR3 is CASSPRGTSGSVSYNEQFF. The DNA for the CDR3 is TGTGCCAGCAGTCCTAGAGGGACTAGCGGGTCTGTTTCCTACAATGAGCAGTTCTTC.

This clonotype came up many times. The chain couples TRBV2 to TRBJ1-1; D might be TRBD1 (6 bases). V was pared by 2 bases and J by 5 bases, with 15 bases between. CDR1 is SNHLY, CDR2 FYNNEI, per germline. The length of the CDR3 is 15 residues. Written as DNA, the CDR3 is TGTGCCAGCAGTGAATTTCAGGGGACCGTGACTGAAGCTTTCTTT. Translation gives CASSEFQGTVTEAFF.

This clonotype showed up many times. The CDR3 spells CASSLVWGSGAGRNTDTQYF. DNA for the CDR3: TGTGCCAGCAGCCTGGTGTGGGGTAGCGGGGCGGGACGCAACACAGATACGCAGTATTTT. The J gene is TRBJ2-3, the V gene TRBV4-2; 8 nucleotides agree with TRBD2. This CDR3 spans 20 amino acids. The germline CDR1 and CDR2 sequences are LGHNA and YNFKEQ. J lost 2 bases, V lost 4 bases, and 20 bases had no gene match.

This clonotype was counted ten times or more. The chain links TRBV7-9 to TRBJ1-2; a weak D match, TRBD1 (5 bases). Trimming removed 4 bases at V and 5 bases at J, with 20 bases between. CDR1 is SEHNR and CDR2 is FQNEAQ in the germline V gene (reference sequence). The CDR3 extends over 16 amino acids. The CDR3 nucleotides read TGTGCCAGCAGCTCCAGGATCGCCGGGACGGCTTATGGCTACACCTTC. This sequence encodes CASSSRIAGTAYGYTF.

This clonotype was picked up a small number of times. This chain connects TRBV24-1 to TRBJ2-2; 10 nucleotides align to TRBD2. This CDR3 contains 16 residues. Germline CDR1 and CDR2: KGHDR and SFDVKD. V lost 4 bases to trimming and J lost 6 bases; unmatched junction nucleotides: 7. CDR3: CATSDPGLARAGELFF. The CDR3 DNA sequence: TGTGCCACCAGTGACCCGGGACTAGCGAGAGCCGGGGAGCTGTTTTTT.

Ten or more counts support this clonotype. The V and J genes are TRBV4-2 and TRBJ2-7; a weak D match, TRBD1 (5 bases). This CDR3 spans 17 amino acids. Germline loops: CDR1 LGHNA, CDR2 YNFKEQ. V was shortened by 5 bases and J by 5 bases, with 25 bases between the two germline ends. Here the CDR3 reads CASSSQQQSRGVNEQYF. In DNA form, the CDR3 reads TGTGCCAGCAGCTCCCAGCAGCAGTCAAGGGGCGTGAACGAGCAGTACTTC.

This clonotype was recorded at least ten times. The chain uses TRBV28 and TRBJ1-4; D is undetermined. CDR1 and CDR2 (germline): MDHEN, SYDVKM. The CDR3 is 18 amino acids. Trimming shortened V by 6 bases and J by 4 bases, and 24 bases separated the two germline ends. CDR3 sequence (DNA): TGTGCCAGCAGCACAATAAGACCCAAAACAGAAAATAATGAAAAACTGTTTTTT. It translates to CASSTIRPKTENNEKLFF.

This clonotype was seen a few times. This chain connects TRBV12-3 or TRBV12-4 to TRBJ1-1, with D perhaps matching TRBD1 (6 bases). Trimming shortened V by 4 bases and J by 0 bases, and 15 bases separated the two germline ends. The CDR3 length is 16 residues. The CDR3 nucleotides are TGTGCCAGCAGTTCCCCGGTACAGGGACTGAACACTGAAGCTTTCTTT. This encodes CASSSPVQGLNTEAFF.

This clonotype was seen ten or more times. This chain joins TRBV5-1 and TRBJ2-7; TRBD2 aligns across 7 bases. The germline V gene encodes CDR1 SGHRS and CDR2 YFSETQ. J lost 6 bases, V lost 0 bases, and 21 bases had no gene match. This CDR3 comprises 19 residues. The chain's CDR3 is CASSLAPYMRELSVVEQYF. CDR3 nucleotide sequence: TGCGCCAGCAGCTTGGCCCCGTATATGCGGGAGTTGTCGGTTGTCGAGCAGTACTTC.

This clonotype was detected only a few times. The CDR3 bases are TGTGCCAGCAGCCAAGTGCGGGGGAAGGGCACCGGGGAGCTGTTTTTT. Its protein product is CASSQVRGKGTGELFF. The chain combines TRBV3-1 with TRBJ2-2; 7 nucleotides line up with TRBD2. The CDR3 extends over 16 amino acids. After removal of 1 base from V and 4 bases from J, the junction contained 6 bases not matched to a gene. Germline CDR1 and CDR2: LGHDT and YNNKEL (reference sequence).

This clonotype was seen only a few times. The chain is built from TRBV12-3 or TRBV12-4 and TRBJ2-2; D possibly corresponds to TRBD2 (5 bases). V was trimmed by 6 bases and J by 1 base, leaving 9 bases between them. The length of the CDR3 is 14 residues. Here the CDR3 DNA reads TGTGCCAGCAGCCCCGGAGGGAACACCGGGGAGCTGTTTTTT. It encodes CASSPGGNTGELFF.

This clonotype was detected many times. This chain links TRBV20-1 with TRBJ1-2; tentatively, D is TRBD1 (6 bases). Germline V CDR1 and CDR2: DFQATT, SNEGSKA (reference sequence). Trimming stripped 2 bases from V and 4 bases from J, with 11 bases between. The CDR3 loop spans 13 amino acids. CDR3 sequence reads: CSARSGGGYGYTF. CDR3 bases: TGCAGTGCTAGATCTGGGGGCGGCTATGGCTACACCTTC.

This clonotype was counted ten times or more. The gene calls are TRBV12-3 or TRBV12-4 and TRBJ2-5; D unclear. This CDR3 is built from 15 residues. Trimming cost V 3 bases and J 5 bases, with 16 bases left between them. CDR3 amino acids: CASSFYGDSWETQYF. For the CDR3, the DNA is TGTGCCAGCAGTTTCTATGGCGATTCGTGGGAGACCCAGTACTTC.

This clonotype was seen repeatedly, ten times or more. The genes are TRBV27 and TRBJ2-4, with 9 bases identical to TRBD2. CDR3 length: 19 amino acids. With 3 bases clipped from V and 6 bases from J, the junction kept 18 bases outside the gene matches. Germline lookup yields CDR1 MNHEY and CDR2 SMNVEV (reference sequence). This CDR3 reads CASSFASARGISGGNIQYF. The CDR3 coding sequence is TGTGCCAGCAGTTTTGCGTCCGCCCGGGGAATTAGCGGGGGAAACATTCAGTACTTC.

V is TRBV20-1 and J is TRBJ2-1; D is possibly TRBD1 or TRBD2 (5 bases each). The germline V and J ends were trimmed by 4 bases and 9 bases, with 16 bases remaining between them. Germline CDR1 DFQATT, CDR2 SNEGSKA (reference sequence). This CDR3 has 13 amino acids. CDR3 region: CSATGIRVGEQFF. The CDR3 DNA reads as TGCAGTGCTACGGGGATCAGGGTTGGTGAGCAGTTCTTC.